This TCR beta chain is from a study of T cell repertoires in cytomegalovirus infection. Whole-study context: A matching HLA type, together with CMV infection, was signaled by public TCR beta signatures.

The CDR3 covers 13 residues. V lost 4 bases and J 2 bases, leaving 8 bases between the germline ends. Germline CDR1 is SGHRS and CDR2 is YFSETQ. General study points: HLA-C-restricted, CMV-specific TCR beta clonotypes were dominant ex vivo.

In the case of this clonotype: The antigen remains unidentified.

TCRdb used MiXCR to reprocess the reads, holding one entry per CDR3 protein. The sample lists approximately 500,000 distinct CDR3 sequences; 16% were seen once. The receptor's source is a human donor in good health (CMV status not recorded). Some clones in this sample may be carry-over from other donors' samples. The sequenced sample consisted of CD8+ T cells from PBMCs. The chain carries TRBV5-1 and TRBJ2-3, with no clear D. The CDR3 nucleotides are TGCGCCAGCAGCCGTAGGTACACAGATACGCAGTATTTT. Translated, it gives CASSRRYTDTQYF.